Below, 10 T cell receptor beta chains from the same sample are listed, as sequenced in a study of PD-L1 blockade in urothelial cancer (dated by TCRdb to between 2016 and 2019). The library was produced with the immunoSEQ multiplex PCR assay. TCRdb provides this immuneACCESS table in a form limited to in-frame rearrangements. Some clones are lacking; in checked studies, under half of them reflect an unresolved V gene, and why the rest are absent is not known. Recorded for this sample are tens of thousands of clones; over 70% of them occurred a single time. The ten largest clonotypes hold approximately 3.5% of the sample. This material consisted of PBMCs, taken around atezolizumab (anti-PD-L1) treatment. Every receptor here comes from a man in his 70s with urothelial cancer.

V and J are TRBV6-1 and TRBJ1-2, with D tentatively TRBD1 (6 bases). The germline V and J ends were trimmed by 2 bases and 3 bases, with 16 bases remaining between them. This CDR3 is 16 amino acids long. Germline V lookup: CDR1 MNHNS, CDR2 SASEGT. CDR3 nucleotide sequence: TGTGCCAGCAGTGAATCCAGGGGAACGGGTCACTATGGCTACACCTTC. This sequence encodes CASSESRGTGHYGYTF.

In its sample, this clone was seen once. The DNA for the CDR3 is TGTGCTAGTGGTTTGGGACAGGGGGCCGGCGGGGAGCTGTTTTTT. It translates to CASGLGQGAGGELFF. The chain carries TRBV12-5 and TRBJ2-2; 10 bases map to TRBD1. After removal of 1 base from V and 7 bases from J, the junction contained 3 bases not matched to a gene. This CDR3 comprises 15 residues. CDR1 is LGHNT and CDR2 is FRNRAP in the germline V gene.

This clone was picked up one time. The CDR3 nucleotides are TGCGCCAGCAGCCAAGCGGACGAGCAGTACTTC. This gives the protein CASSQADEQYF. V and J are TRBV4-3 and TRBJ2-7; D gene unclear. The germline gives CDR1 LGHNA, CDR2 YSLEER. Trimming left V 1 base short and J 5 bases short, with 3 bases between. This CDR3 is built from 11 residues.

The rearrangement joins TRBV4-2 to TRBJ1-2; no definite D call. The CDR3 sequence is 14 residues long. V lost 4 bases and J lost 8, with 17 bases in between. Germline CDR1 is LGHNA and CDR2 is YNFKEQ. CDR3 residues: CASSPVGNEWGYTF. The CDR3 DNA reads TGTGCCAGCAGCCCAGTCGGGAACGAATGGGGCTACACCTTC.

The DNA of the CDR3 is TGTGCCAGCAGCGTCGGAACAGGGCTAGCTGCCTCAGATACGCAGTATTTT. As protein: CASSVGTGLAASDTQYF. V is TRBV9 and J is TRBJ2-3; TRBD1 might be the D (6 bases). The CDR3 is 17 residues long. V shed 2 bases and J shed 4 bases, with 20 bases lying between them. Per the germline V gene, CDR1 is SGDLS and CDR2 is YYNGEE.

The J gene is TRBJ1-2, the V gene TRBV7-2; 10 bases fit TRBD1. Germline V gives CDR1 SGHTA, CDR2 FQGNSA. The junction had 10 bases not matched to a gene; V was cut back by 5 bases and J by 7 bases. The CDR3 loop spans 15 amino acids. CDR3 loop: CASSTRQGAYGGYTF. The CDR3 bases are TGTGCCAGCAGCACTAGACAGGGGGCATACGGTGGCTACACCTTC.

J is TRBJ1-5 and V is TRBV21-1; the D call of TRBD1 is as the table states it, not checked on the DNA. TRBV21-1 is designated a pseudogene. This CDR3 spans 16 amino acids. CDR3 residues: CASSSIRGEGNQPQHF. In nucleotides, the CDR3 is TGTGCCAGCAGCAGCATCAGGGGGGAGGGCAATCAGCCCCAGCATTTT.

The CDR3 nucleotides are TGTGCCAGCACCCTATCCCCTAGTTTATCAGTCGGCGCTTTCTTT. Residues: CASTLSPSLSVGAFF. The chain carries TRBV28 and TRBJ1-1; D ambiguous. V was trimmed by 7 bases and J by 11 bases, leaving 26 bases between them. The CDR3 covers 15 residues. Germline V lookup: CDR1 MDHEN, CDR2 SYDVKM.

The chain couples TRBV19 to TRBJ2-2; TRBD2 aligns across 11 bases. The germline V gene encodes CDR1 LNHDA and CDR2 SQIVND (reference sequence). There are 13 residues in the CDR3. J gave up 6 bases and V 8 bases, and 2 bases lay outside the gene matches. CDR3 coding DNA: TGTGCCAGTCGACTAGCGGGGCCCGGGGAGCTGTTTTTT. This translates into CASRLAGPGELFF.

The chain carries TRBV4-3 and TRBJ2-1; TRBD1 might be the D (5 bases). The germline gives CDR1 LGHNA, CDR2 YSLEER. Trimming shortened V by 4 bases and J by 4 bases, and 17 bases separated the two germline ends. CDR3 length: 16 amino acids. The CDR3 reads CASSLAGQAGYNEQFF. The CDR3 DNA is TGCGCCAGCAGCCTAGCAGGGCAGGCTGGATACAATGAGCAGTTCTTC.